The clone carrying this T cell receptor (beta chain) was detected ten times or more. Antigen specificity is unknown. The data were taken from a study of T cells in Graves' hyperthyroidism and ophthalmopathy. Diagnostic decisions used clinical symptoms, serum thyroxine and TRAb, thyroid ultrasound and orbital computed tomography. The V gene end was trimmed by 2 bases and the J gene end by 12 bases; junction bases not matched to a gene: 5. The CDR3 is 14 amino acids. Germline V gives CDR1 SGHTA, CDR2 FQGTGA. Study outcomes and limitations: Clonotypes that were expanded in thyroid above 0.001 mostly appeared in blood too.

Amplification of TCR beta CDR3 regions used RNA as the template. RT-PCR in the first round (using the HTBI primer set) targeted the TCR CDR3. TCRdb redid the calling of the multiplex PCR reads with MiXCR, one entry per CDR3 protein. The sample has approximately 320,000 distinct CDR3 sequences; around 16% are singletons. The chain has TRBV7-3 and TRBJ2-1; 12 nucleotides line up with TRBD2. The sequence was collected from a man aged 25 to 40 with Graves' hyperthyroidism. What was sequenced was blood. CDR3 sequence: CASSLGLAGSVQFF. In DNA form, the CDR3 reads TGTGCCAGCAGCTTAGGACTAGCGGGATCGGTGCAGTTCTTC.